This T cell receptor (beta chain) was found in a study of monozygotic twins with cystic fibrosis. About the study: With about 15 PCR cycles, barcoded libraries came from around 3 micrograms of fragmented DNA. Study-wide results and limits: J usage was most co-twin-similar in 8 of 16 pairs, V in 13. Nucleotide-identical clonotype sharing was significantly higher within monozygotic CF twin pairs than between unrelated CF individuals. Clonality was generally low (median about 0.0097), higher in the most severe patients.

In regard to this clone: Its specificity is not known.

V gave up 5 bases and J gave up 2 bases, with 3 bases separating them. CDR3 length: 11 amino acids. Germline loops: CDR1 PRHDT, CDR2 FYEKMQ (reference sequence). Sequencing was performed with immunoSEQ multiplex PCR; in TCRdb, only in-frame clones are kept and a portion is missing. The sample yields approximately 24,000 clones, more than 75% seen once. Sequencing used blood. The clonotype originates from a woman in her 30s with cystic fibrosis. The genes are TRBV13 and TRBJ1-2; no reliable D call. CDR3 coding DNA: TGTGCCAGCAGCGAAAACTATGGCTACACCTTC. It yields the protein CASSENYGYTF.